Shown below are 9 T cell receptor beta chains from a single sample sequenced in a study of cytomegalovirus exposure and HLA in healthy donors. Produced via immunoSEQ multiplex PCR; TCRdb's table is partial and in-frame only. The sample has 45,000 to 65,000 clones; roughly 90% are singletons. Material: PBMCs. All receptors derive from a man aged 18-30 years in good health and CMV-seronegative.

Comment on this clone: This sample also contains other DNA sequences that code for the same CDR3. The chain couples TRBV20-1 to TRBJ2-5, with D perhaps matching TRBD1 (5 bases). Germline V gives CDR1 DFQATT, CDR2 SNEGSKA (reference sequence). CDR3 size: 11 residues. V was trimmed by 3 bases and J by 5 bases, leaving 7 bases between them. The CDR3 loop is CSASRQETQYF. As DNA, the CDR3 is TGCAGTGCTAGCCGACAGGAGACCCAGTACTTC.

The chain couples TRBV10-1 to TRBJ2-2, with 13 positions matching TRBD2. V trimming: 5 bases; J trimming: 5 bases; junction bases outside the gene matches: 14. Germline CDR1 WNHNN, CDR2 SYGVQD (reference sequence). The CDR3 contains 19 residues. The chain's CDR3 is CASSRSAGLAGLGTGELFF. DNA for the CDR3: TGCGCCAGCAGTCGTAGTGCGGGACTAGCGGGATTGGGGACCGGGGAGCTGTTTTTT.

This chain joins TRBV5-1 and TRBJ2-7; D is unclear. The V and J ends lost 0 bases and 2 bases respectively, with 9 bases between them. CDR1 is SGHRS, CDR2 YFSETQ, per germline. CDR3 size: 14 residues. CDR3 DNA: TGCGCCAGCAGCTTGGCCACCCAGACCTACGAGCAGTACTTC. Protein sequence: CASSLATQTYEQYF.

In this sample, this clone turned up once. This rearrangement joins TRBV28 to TRBJ2-7; TRBD2 matches 14 bases. This CDR3 contains 15 residues. Germline-derived CDR1 and CDR2 are MDHEN and SYDVKM. Trimming took 7 bases from V and 1 from J; bases not matched to a gene: 3. CDR3 coding DNA: TGTGCCAGCATCCGGACTAGCGGGAGGTCCTACGAGCAGTACTTC. It encodes CASIRTSGRSYEQYF.

This chain uses TRBV2 with TRBJ2-7, with no clear D. V was trimmed by 5 bases and J by 3 bases, leaving 8 bases between them. Germline lookup yields CDR1 SNHLY and CDR2 FYNNEI. CDR3 length: 12 amino acids. This CDR3 reads CASSSDFYEQYF. The CDR3 DNA is TGTGCCAGCAGTTCTGACTTCTACGAGCAGTACTTC.

The chain is built from TRBV4-1 and TRBJ2-3; D is undetermined. Germline assignment: CDR1 MGHRA and CDR2 YSYEKL. The length of the CDR3 is 13 residues. Deletions cut 1 base from V and 4 bases from J, with 6 bases between. Here the CDR3 DNA reads TGCGCCAGCAGCCAAGGAGAGGCAGATACGCAGTATTTT. Its protein is CASSQGEADTQYF.

The chain links TRBV15 to TRBJ1-5; D gene uncertain. The CDR3 runs 14 residues. Germline V gene data show CDR1 as LNHNV and CDR2 as YYDKDF (reference sequence). The V end lost 3 bases, the J end lost 6 bases, and 12 bases lay between the germline ends. CDR3: CATSSDPGRQPQHF. CDR3 sequence (DNA): TGTGCCACCAGCAGTGACCCAGGCCGTCAGCCCCAGCATTTT.

The CDR3 reads CASSLTFSTGNEKLFF. CDR3 DNA sequence: TGTGCCAGCAGCTTAACGTTTTCAACAGGGAATGAAAAACTGTTTTTT. This chain links TRBV7-2 with TRBJ1-4; D is possibly TRBD1 (6 bases). Deletions cut 2 bases from V and 5 bases from J, with 15 bases between. Germline V gene sequence: CDR1 SGHTA, CDR2 FQGNSA. The CDR3 runs to 16 residues. Complete variable domain (other parts from reference TRBV7-2 and TRBJ1-4): GAGVSQSPSNKVTEKGKDVELRCDPISGHTALYWYRQSLGQGLEFLIYFQGNSAPDKSGLPSDRFSAERTGGSVSTLTIQRTQQEDSAVYLCASSLTFSTGNEKLFFGSGTQLSVL.

J is TRBJ1-1 and V is TRBV6-5; D gene uncertain. The CDR3 is 15 amino acids. CDR1 is MNHEY, CDR2 SVGAGI, per germline. The germline V and J ends were trimmed by 0 bases and 4 bases, with 12 bases remaining between them. This CDR3 is CASSYSGSLATEAFF. DNA of the CDR3: TGTGCCAGCAGTTACTCAGGGAGCTTAGCCACTGAAGCTTTCTTT.